These 9 T cell receptor beta chains came from one sample sequenced in a study of shared clonotypes between healthy human individuals. Some clones are missing from TCRdb's copy, which holds only in-frame ones; the method was immunoSEQ multiplex PCR. This sample carries over a million clones, around four fifths of them seen once, and the ten largest clones take approximately 1.3%. What was sequenced was memory CD4+ T cells sorted from blood. Subset described: CD45RA-negative fraction. These receptor sequences come from a man aged 18-30 years in good health.

This clone was counted between two and nine times. This chain links TRBV6-1 with TRBJ1-1; D not resolved. With 7 bases removed from V and 0 bases from J, the gap between germline ends came to 12 bases. Germline values: CDR1 MNHNS, CDR2 SASEGT. The CDR3 extends over 14 amino acids. The CDR3 DNA reads TGTGCCAGCACCCTCCCCGGGATGAACACTGAAGCTTTCTTT. Its protein is CASTLPGMNTEAFF.

V usage is TRBV7-9 and J usage is TRBJ2-5, with D unclear. This CDR3 has 14 amino acids. Trimming shortened V by 1 base and J by 3 bases, and 9 bases separated the two germline ends. Germline CDR1 reads SEHNR; CDR2 reads FQNEAQ (reference sequence). The DNA of the CDR3 is TGTGCCAGCAGCTTAGGGGCATTTGAAGAGACCCAGTACTTC. This gives the protein CASSLGAFEETQYF. Together with reference TRBV7-9 and TRBJ2-5, the CDR3 gives the full variable domain: DTGVSQNPRHKITKRGQNVTFRCDPISEHNRLYWYRQTLGQGPEFLTYFQNEAQLEKSRLLSDRFSAERPKGSFSTLEIQRTEQGDSAMYLCASSLGAFEETQYFGPGTRLLVL.

This clone has a handful of counts. The V call is TRBV11-2, the J call TRBJ1-5; no firm D call. Per the germline V gene, CDR1 is SGHAT and CDR2 is FQNNGV. Trimming pared 5 bases from V and 4 bases from J, leaving 9 bases between. The CDR3 is made up of 13 amino acids. The CDR3 loop reads CASSLNQNQPQHF. For the CDR3, the DNA is TGTGCCAGCAGCCTGAACCAGAATCAGCCCCAGCATTTT. The variable domain in full, completed from reference TRBV11-2 and TRBJ1-5, reads EAGVAQSPRYKIIEKRQSVAFWCNPISGHATLYWYQQILGQGPKLLIQFQNNGVVDDSQLPKDRFSAERLKGVDSTLKIQPAKLEDSAVYLCASSLNQNQPQHFGDGTRLSIL.

This clone occurred once. This chain connects TRBV19 to TRBJ2-7; 9 nucleotides line up with TRBD2. CDR1 is LNHDA, CDR2 SQIVND, per germline (reference sequence). The CDR3 extends over 16 amino acids. With 5 bases clipped from V and 0 bases from J, the junction kept 8 bases outside the gene matches. The CDR3, as DNA: TGTGCCAGTAGTGGACGACCGGGACTAGCCTCCTACGAGCAGTACTTC. This sequence encodes CASSGRPGLASYEQYF.

The chain combines TRBV7-2 with TRBJ2-1; D not resolved. This CDR3 region has 13 residues. Germline V gives CDR1 SGHTA, CDR2 FQGNSA. Trimming pared 4 bases from V and 5 bases from J, leaving 9 bases between. The CDR3 region has the DNA TGTGCCAGCAGCTCTTATAACAACAATGAGCAGTTCTTC. This translates into CASSSYNNNEQFF. The full variable domain, in which reference TRBV7-2 and TRBJ2-1 provide the parts outside the CDR3, is GAGVSQSPSNKVTEKGKDVELRCDPISGHTALYWYRQSLGQGLEFLIYFQGNSAPDKSGLPSDRFSAERTGGSVSTLTIQRTQQEDSAVYLCASSSYNNNEQFFGPGTRLTVL.

V is TRBV7-2 and J is TRBJ1-2; unclear D gene. CDR3 length: 16 amino acids. V gave up 1 base and J gave up 5 bases, with 17 bases separating them. Germline V gene data show CDR1 as SGHTA and CDR2 as FQGNSA. Here the CDR3 DNA reads TGTGCCAGCAGCTTAGAAGAGAGGACGGGTGGATATGGCTACACCTTC. It codes for CASSLEERTGGYGYTF.

The chain has TRBV6-1 and TRBJ1-1; 9 bases are shared with TRBD1. The CDR3 is made up of 15 amino acids. With 1 base clipped from V and 5 bases from J, the junction kept 5 bases outside the gene matches. The germline V gene has CDR1 MNHNS and CDR2 SASEGT. CDR3 coding DNA: TGTGCCAGCAGTGAAGTTTTGGGACAGGGAACTGAAGCTTTCTTT. Its protein product is CASSEVLGQGTEAFF.

V gene TRBV5-8 combines with J gene TRBJ2-7, with 8 bases that match TRBD1. Trimming cost V 0 bases and J 5 bases; bases outside gene matches: 10. Germline V CDR1 and CDR2: SGHTS, YDEGEE. CDR3 length: 16 amino acids. As DNA, the CDR3 is TGTGCCAGCAGCTTGGGCCACAGGACAGGGATCCACGAGCAGTACTTC. This codes for CASSLGHRTGIHEQYF.

The chain joins TRBV2 to TRBJ1-5; D is unclear. Deletions cut 3 bases from V and 7 bases from J, with 13 bases between. The CDR3 covers 14 residues. In germline, CDR1 is SNHLY, CDR2 FYNNEI. CDR3 in DNA: TGTGCCAGCAGTGACTCCTGGGTACAGCAGCCCCAGCATTTT. Amino acid sequence: CASSDSWVQQPQHF. Supplemented by reference TRBV2 and TRBJ1-5, the full variable domain reads EPEVTQTPSHQVTQMGQEVILRCVPISNHLYFYWYRQILGQKVEFLVSFYNNEISEKSEIFDDQFSVERPDGSNFTLKIRSTKLEDSAMYFCASSDSWVQQPQHFGDGTRLSIL.